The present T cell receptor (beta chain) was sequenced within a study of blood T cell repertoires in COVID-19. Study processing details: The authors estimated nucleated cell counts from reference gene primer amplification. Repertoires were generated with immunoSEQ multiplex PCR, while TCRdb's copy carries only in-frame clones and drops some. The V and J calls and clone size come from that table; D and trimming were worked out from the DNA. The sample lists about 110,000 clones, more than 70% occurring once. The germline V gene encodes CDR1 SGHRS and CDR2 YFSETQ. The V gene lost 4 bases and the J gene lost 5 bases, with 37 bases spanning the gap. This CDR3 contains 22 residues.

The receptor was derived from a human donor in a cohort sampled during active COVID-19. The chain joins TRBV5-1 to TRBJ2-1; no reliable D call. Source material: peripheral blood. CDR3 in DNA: TGCGCCAGCAGCCCTATAGGTAACCTACAATACTTGGGCAGAGAAGGCCACAATGAGCAGTTCTTC. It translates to CASSPIGNLQYLGREGHNEQFF.